This T cell receptor beta chain was identified during a study of early T cells in non-severe SARS-CoV-2 infection. Study conclusions and caveats: CD4 and private specificities were missed by VDJdb matching, which favored anti-spike CD8 responses.

Germline CDR1 is LGHDT and CDR2 is YNNKEL (reference sequence). V was cut by 3 bases and J by 1 base, with 6 bases left in between. The CDR3 totals 14 residues. TCRdb analysed the 5' RACE reads with MiXCR anew, one entry per CDR3 protein. The sample has 25,000 to 35,000 distinct CDR3 sequences, around 5% seen once. Comment on this clonotype: Its antigen is unidentified.

This receptor was identified in an adult who was a healthcare worker with PCR-confirmed SARS-CoV-2 infection or an uninfected control (not recorded which). Sequenced material: whole blood. This chain joins TRBV3-1 and TRBJ2-2; D not certain. The CDR3 here is CASSQSVNTGELFF. In DNA form, the CDR3 reads TGTGCCAGCAGCCAGTCAGTGAACACCGGGGAGCTGTTTTTT.